This record covers a single T cell receptor beta chain. Its antigen is still unknown. CDR3 length: 13 residues. The germline V gene encodes CDR1 SNHLY and CDR2 FYNNEI. Deletions cut 8 bases from V and 6 bases from J, with 16 bases between. These data are taken from a study of cytomegalovirus exposure and HLA in healthy donors. Study-level findings and limits: Specificity for CMV antigens was confirmed in vitro for a few of the CMV-associated chains. A later analysis showed that HLA-associated TCR beta chains had undergone more clonal expansion than equally common others.

This PCR relied on a set of 60 Vbeta primers and 13 Jbeta primers. The protocol was immunoSEQ multiplex PCR, while the TCRdb copy is restricted to in-frame clones and leaves out a portion. Among roughly 190,000 clones listed, roughly 80% were seen once. This sequence was found in a man in his fifties in good health and CMV-seronegative. The sample consisted of PBMCs. The gene calls are TRBV2 and TRBJ1-2; tentatively, D is TRBD1 (5 bases). CDR3 in amino acids: CASRADSPHGYTF. The CDR3 nucleotides are TGTGCCAGCCGGGCTGACAGTCCTCATGGCTACACCTTC.